Below, 31 T cell receptor beta chains from the same sample are listed, as sequenced in a study of T cell changes during pregnancy in multiple sclerosis. TCRdb's table, derived via immunoSEQ multiplex PCR, lists solely in-frame clones and lacks some. The data contain 39,000 or so clones, 75% to 95% of them singletons. The sequencing here drew on CD8+ T cells from peripheral blood mononuclear cells, taken after pregnancy. All receptors derive from a female donor with multiple sclerosis, enrolled in a pregnancy study.

This chain joins TRBV27 and TRBJ2-6; D perhaps matches TRBD1 (6 bases). This CDR3 is 16 amino acids long. V was shortened by 2 bases and J by 0 bases, with 8 bases between the two germline ends. The germline V gene has CDR1 MNHEY and CDR2 SMNVEV (reference sequence). CDR3 DNA: TGTGCCAGCAGTTTAGGGGGCTTCTCTGGGGCCAACGTCCTGACTTTC. The encoded protein is CASSLGGFSGANVLTF.

This clone is classed as medium-sized. This chain links TRBV15 with TRBJ2-2; tentative D call: TRBD1 (5 bases). The germline gives CDR1 LNHNV, CDR2 YYDKDF (reference sequence). V lost 0 bases, J lost 3 bases, and 8 bases lay in between. This CDR3 is 15 amino acids long. The DNA of the CDR3 is TGTGCCACCAGCAGAGACAGGGCGTACACCGGGGAGCTGTTTTTT. Its protein is CATSRDRAYTGELFF.

The chain combines TRBV27 with TRBJ1-3, with a possible D match to TRBD1 (5 bases). CDR1 is MNHEY and CDR2 is SMNVEV in the germline V gene (reference sequence). With 4 bases removed from V and 0 bases from J, the gap between germline ends came to 7 bases. This CDR3 is built from 14 residues. CDR3 loop: CASSSRASGNTIYF. CDR3 nucleotides: TGTGCCAGCAGTTCCAGGGCCTCTGGAAACACCATATATTTT.

The gene calls are TRBV13 and TRBJ2-3, with TRBD2 matching 11 bases. Germline values: CDR1 PRHDT, CDR2 FYEKMQ (reference sequence). This CDR3 spans 16 amino acids. Trimming removed 5 bases from V and 4 bases from J; junction bases left unmatched: 8. The chain's CDR3 is CASSHILAGDADTQYF. CDR3 bases: TGTGCCAGCAGCCATATACTAGCGGGAGATGCAGATACGCAGTATTTT.

This rearrangement joins TRBV5-6 to TRBJ1-2; D uncertain. Germline CDR1 SGHDT, CDR2 YYEEEE. Trimming took 5 bases from V and 3 from J, leaving 14 bases between them. The CDR3 extends over 14 amino acids. The CDR3 sequence is CASRRGEEDYGYTF. The CDR3 coding sequence is TGTGCCAGCAGGCGCGGGGAGGAGGACTATGGCTACACCTTC.

The rearrangement uses TRBV9 and TRBJ2-5, with TRBD1 matching over 11 bases. CDR1 and CDR2 from the germline V gene are SGDLS and YYNGEE. Trimming took 3 bases from V and 3 from J; bases not matched to a gene: 7. The CDR3 loop spans 16 amino acids. In DNA form, the CDR3 reads TGTGCCAGCAGCGCCGGGGACAGGGGGAGGAAAGAGACCCAGTACTTC. This codes for CASSAGDRGRKETQYF.

The chain combines TRBV27 with TRBJ1-1; D is possibly TRBD1 (6 bases). The germline V gene encodes CDR1 MNHEY and CDR2 SMNVEV (reference sequence). Trimming shortened V by 5 bases and J by 4 bases, and 14 bases separated the two germline ends. There are 14 residues in the CDR3. The CDR3 protein is CASSPQGTGTEAFF. For the CDR3, the DNA is TGTGCCAGCAGTCCGCAGGGGACGGGCACTGAAGCTTTCTTT.

The chain uses TRBV27 and TRBJ2-1; unclear D gene. Germline loops: CDR1 MNHEY, CDR2 SMNVEV (reference sequence). The CDR3 sequence is 16 residues long. V shed 3 bases and J shed 0 bases, with 12 bases lying between them. CDR3 sequence: CASSLRPLSSYNEQFF. CDR3 DNA sequence: TGTGCCAGCAGTTTGAGGCCCCTCAGCTCCTACAATGAGCAGTTCTTC.

The chain is built from TRBV28 and TRBJ2-5, with 11 positions matching TRBD2. This CDR3 has 16 residues. Germline CDR1 MDHEN, CDR2 SYDVKM. Unmatched junction bases numbered 9, after V lost 7 bases and J lost 2 bases. Here the CDR3 reads CASKSGLAGFQETQYF. Here the CDR3 DNA reads TGTGCCAGCAAATCCGGACTAGCGGGCTTTCAAGAGACCCAGTACTTC. The whole variable domain, filled in from reference TRBV28 and TRBJ2-5, reads DVKVTQSSRYLVKRTGEKVFLECVQDMDHENMFWYRQDPGLGLRLIYFSYDVKMKEKGDIPEGYSVSREKKERFSLILESASTNQTSMYLCASKSGLAGFQETQYFGPGTRLLVL.

The chain joins TRBV7-2 to TRBJ1-2, with D perhaps matching TRBD1 (6 bases). From germline, CDR1 is SGHTA and CDR2 FQGNSA. This CDR3 has 13 residues. V dropped 1 base and J dropped 8 bases, with 11 bases sitting between them. The CDR3 DNA reads as TGTGCCAGCAGCTTAGACAGGGTGGACGGCTACACCTTC. It translates to CASSLDRVDGYTF.

This chain connects TRBV19 to TRBJ1-1; weak D call: TRBD1 (5 bases). The CDR3 length is 17 residues. V gave up 8 bases and J gave up 0 bases, with 22 bases separating them. In germline, CDR1 is LNHDA, CDR2 SQIVND (reference sequence). The CDR3 DNA is TGTGCCAGTGTTCAGGGAAGGATTGAGAGCATGAACACTGAAGCTTTCTTT. Its protein is CASVQGRIESMNTEAFF.

The V call is TRBV6-5, the J call TRBJ1-2; D unclear. CDR3 size: 13 residues. V was shortened by 6 bases and J by 6 bases, with 14 bases between the two germline ends. In germline, CDR1 is MNHEY, CDR2 SVGAGI. The CDR3 loop is CASSLGEGDGYTF. CDR3 nucleotides: TGTGCCAGCAGCCTCGGGGAGGGAGATGGCTACACCTTC.

This clone was picked up one time. The J gene is TRBJ1-1, the V gene TRBV28, with 7 bases lining up with TRBD1. There are 17 residues in the CDR3. V lost 5 bases to trimming and J lost 0 bases; unmatched junction nucleotides: 12. Germline CDR1 and CDR2: MDHEN and SYDVKM. The CDR3 nucleotides are TGTGCCAGCAGTCCTCACAGGGGAGTGGCGATGAACACTGAAGCTTTCTTT. This gives the protein CASSPHRGVAMNTEAFF.

The V and J genes are TRBV4-1 and TRBJ1-5; D is unresolved. CDR1 is MGHRA, CDR2 YSYEKL, per germline. The CDR3 has 14 amino acids. Trimming cost V 0 bases and J 1 base, with 4 bases left between them. The CDR3 bases are TGCGCCAGCAGCCAAGACAGGAGCAATCAGCCCCAGCATTTT. Translating it yields CASSQDRSNQPQHF.

The chain has TRBV5-4 and TRBJ1-2; TRBD1 matches at 9 bases. Trimming cost V 0 bases and J 5 bases; bases outside gene matches: 8. The CDR3 has 16 residues. Germline-derived CDR1 and CDR2 are SGHNT and YYREEE (reference sequence). The CDR3 region has the DNA TGTGCCAGCAGCTTGGCCCTAGGACAGGGGCCTTATGGCTACACCTTC. This sequence encodes CASSLALGQGPYGYTF.

The CDR3 here is CASSVGYGAYEQYF. CDR3 in DNA: TGTGCCAGCAGCGTAGGGTACGGAGCCTACGAGCAGTACTTC. The V call is TRBV9, the J call TRBJ2-7; D not certain. The V end lost 0 bases, the J end lost 2 bases, and 9 bases lay between the germline ends. CDR1 and CDR2 from the germline V gene are SGDLS and YYNGEE. This CDR3 comprises 14 residues. Supplemented by reference TRBV9 and TRBJ2-7, the full variable domain reads DSGVTQTPKHLITATGQRVTLRCSPRSGDLSVYWYQQSLDQGLQFLIQYYNGEERAKGNILERFSAQQFPDLHSELNLSSLELGDSALYFCASSVGYGAYEQYFGPGTRLTVT.

V usage is TRBV7-3 and J usage is TRBJ2-1, with D possibly matching TRBD2 (6 bases). This CDR3 spans 13 amino acids. V gave up 5 bases and J gave up 7 bases, with 12 bases separating them. The germline V gene has CDR1 SGHTA and CDR2 FQGTGA. The CDR3 DNA reads TGTGCCAGCAGCCATGGGACTGCTAATGAGCAGTTCTTC. Protein sequence: CASSHGTANEQFF.

CDR3 DNA: TGCGCCAGCAGCTTACCAACAGATTCTAGCACAGATACGCAGTATTTT. Translated: CASSLPTDSSTDTQYF. The rearrangement uses TRBV5-1 and TRBJ2-3; D not certain. The CDR3 covers 16 residues. Germline CDR1 is SGHRS and CDR2 is YFSETQ. With 2 bases removed from V and 0 bases from J, the gap between germline ends came to 13 bases.

This rearrangement joins TRBV27 to TRBJ2-7, with TRBD2 identical over 8 bases. Germline V CDR1 and CDR2: MNHEY, SMNVEV (reference sequence). The CDR3 is made up of 16 amino acids. Trimming cost V 3 bases and J 2 bases; bases outside gene matches: 9. The CDR3 DNA sequence: TGTGCCAGCAGTTTTGGTAGGCGAGCGGGAGCCTACGAGCAGTACTTC. It yields the protein CASSFGRRAGAYEQYF.

The chain joins TRBV29-1 to TRBJ2-7, with a tentative D call TRBD1 (6 bases). V was trimmed by 4 bases and J by 0 bases, leaving 16 bases between them. The germline gives CDR1 SQVTM, CDR2 ANQGSEA. The CDR3 spans 15 residues. The CDR3 loop reads CSVAETGWSSYEQYF. Written as DNA, the CDR3 is TGCAGCGTTGCGGAAACAGGGTGGAGCTCCTACGAGCAGTACTTC.

This chain uses TRBV25-1 with TRBJ2-5, with a possible D match to TRBD1 (6 bases). CDR3 size: 11 residues. Germline V gene sequence: CDR1 MGHDK, CDR2 SYGVNS. Trimming pared 8 bases from V and 2 bases from J, leaving 6 bases between. CDR3 sequence (DNA): TGTGCCAGCGGACAGCAAGAGACCCAGTACTTC. It encodes CASGQQETQYF.

The V and J genes are TRBV27 and TRBJ2-1; TRBD1 aligns across 9 bases. The germline V gene encodes CDR1 MNHEY and CDR2 SMNVEV (reference sequence). The CDR3 is made up of 15 amino acids. Unmatched junction bases numbered 3, after V lost 0 bases and J lost 6 bases. The CDR3 here is CASSLSRTGVNEQFF. CDR3 coding DNA: TGTGCCAGCAGTTTATCGAGGACAGGGGTCAATGAGCAGTTCTTC.

J is TRBJ2-7 and V is TRBV18; D may be TRBD2 (6 bases). V lost 3 bases, J lost 5 bases, and 11 bases lay in between. From germline, CDR1 is KGHSH and CDR2 LQKENI. This CDR3 comprises 13 residues. The CDR3 spells CASSPLGGDEQYF. The CDR3 region has the DNA TGTGCCAGCTCACCTCTCGGGGGTGACGAGCAGTACTTC.

The chain links TRBV9 to TRBJ2-1, with 11 bases fitting TRBD1. J gave up 3 bases and V 4 bases, and 6 bases lay outside the gene matches. The germline V gene encodes CDR1 SGDLS and CDR2 YYNGEE. This CDR3 is built from 16 residues. The CDR3 loop reads CASSPTGTGGYNEQFF. CDR3 nucleotide sequence: TGTGCCAGCAGCCCCACCGGGACAGGGGGCTACAATGAGCAGTTCTTC. Combining the CDR3 with reference TRBV9 and TRBJ2-1 gives the whole variable domain DSGVTQTPKHLITATGQRVTLRCSPRSGDLSVYWYQQSLDQGLQFLIQYYNGEERAKGNILERFSAQQFPDLHSELNLSSLELGDSALYFCASSPTGTGGYNEQFFGPGTRLTVL.

The chain recombines TRBV4-2 with TRBJ1-2, with a possible D match to TRBD1 (6 bases). The V and J ends lost 5 bases and 3 bases respectively, with 16 bases between them. Germline values: CDR1 LGHNA, CDR2 YNFKEQ. This CDR3 is 15 amino acids long. The DNA of the CDR3 is TGTGCCAGCAGCAGCTCCGGGACAAGTCACTATGGCTACACCTTC. Translation: CASSSSGTSHYGYTF.

V gene TRBV5-6 combines with J gene TRBJ1-2; weak D call: TRBD1 (5 bases). Germline CDR1 is SGHDT and CDR2 is YYEEEE. This CDR3 has 12 amino acids. Trimming cost V 4 bases and J 5 bases, with 9 bases left between them. The CDR3 DNA sequence: TGTGCCAGCAGCGGGGGGGAGTATGGCTACACCTTC. Translated, it gives CASSGGEYGYTF.

The chain recombines TRBV6-5 with TRBJ1-1; TRBD1 is a possible D gene (5 bases). Germline CDR1 and CDR2: MNHEY and SVGAGI. V was cut by 9 bases and J by 4 bases, with 12 bases left in between. The length of the CDR3 is 12 residues. The CDR3 here is CASLGGPTEAFF. The CDR3 DNA reads TGTGCCAGTCTCGGGGGTCCCACTGAAGCTTTCTTT.

CDR3 sequence (DNA): TGCAGCGTTGAACTCGAGGGTTGGAAGCAGTACTTC. Encoded protein: CSVELEGWKQYF. This chain connects TRBV29-1 to TRBJ2-7; D might be TRBD2 (5 bases). The CDR3 is made up of 12 amino acids. CDR1 is SQVTM, CDR2 ANQGSEA, per germline. V was pared by 2 bases and J by 8 bases, with 13 bases between.

The chain joins TRBV15 to TRBJ2-3; TRBD2 aligns across 14 bases. The germline gives CDR1 LNHNV, CDR2 YYDKDF (reference sequence). V shed 2 bases, J shed 6 bases, and the junction held 7 bases outside the gene matches. This CDR3 region has 17 residues. CDR3 coding DNA: TGTGCCACCAGCAGATCCGGACTAGCGGGGGGTGGGGATACGCAGTATTTT. Its translation: CATSRSGLAGGGDTQYF.

The V gene is TRBV27, the J gene TRBJ2-1; TRBD1 aligns across 8 bases. Germline V lookup: CDR1 MNHEY, CDR2 SMNVEV (reference sequence). This CDR3 contains 17 residues. Germline trimming cut 7 bases from V and 4 bases from J; bases unmatched to any gene: 15. The CDR3 DNA reads TGTGCCAGCATTGGGAAAGGTGGAGACAGGGGTTACAATGAGCAGTTCTTC. Its protein is CASIGKGGDRGYNEQFF.

The chain couples TRBV19 to TRBJ1-4, with TRBD1 as a possible D gene (5 bases). Trimming shortened V by 0 bases and J by 4 bases, and 15 bases separated the two germline ends. Germline V lookup: CDR1 LNHDA, CDR2 SQIVND (reference sequence). CDR3 length: 17 amino acids. CDR3 nucleotide sequence: TGTGCCAGTAGTATAGAAGGTTTATCCAGGGTTAATGAAAAACTGTTTTTT. Its translation is CASSIEGLSRVNEKLFF.